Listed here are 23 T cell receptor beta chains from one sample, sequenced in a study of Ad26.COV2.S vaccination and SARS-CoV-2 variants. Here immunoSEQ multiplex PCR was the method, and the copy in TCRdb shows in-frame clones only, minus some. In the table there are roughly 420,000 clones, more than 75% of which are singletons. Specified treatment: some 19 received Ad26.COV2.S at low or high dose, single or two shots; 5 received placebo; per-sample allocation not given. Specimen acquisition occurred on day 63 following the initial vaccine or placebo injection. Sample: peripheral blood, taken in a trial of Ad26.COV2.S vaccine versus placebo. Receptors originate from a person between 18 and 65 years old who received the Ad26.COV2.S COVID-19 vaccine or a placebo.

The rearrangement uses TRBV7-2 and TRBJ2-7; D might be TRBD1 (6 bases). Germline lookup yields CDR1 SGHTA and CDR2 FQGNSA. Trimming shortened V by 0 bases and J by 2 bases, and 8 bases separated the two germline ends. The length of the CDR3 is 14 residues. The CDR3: CASSLAGATYEQYF. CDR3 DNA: TGTGCCAGCAGCTTAGCGGGGGCGACCTACGAGCAGTACTTC.

In nucleotides, the CDR3 is TGTGCCAGCAGCTTGATGGATCAGCCCCAGCATTTT. It yields the protein CASSLMDQPQHF. The rearrangement links TRBV7-2 to TRBJ1-5; D ambiguous. Germline CDR1 and CDR2: SGHTA and FQGNSA. This CDR3 is 12 amino acids long. V was pared by 3 bases and J by 5 bases, with 5 bases between.

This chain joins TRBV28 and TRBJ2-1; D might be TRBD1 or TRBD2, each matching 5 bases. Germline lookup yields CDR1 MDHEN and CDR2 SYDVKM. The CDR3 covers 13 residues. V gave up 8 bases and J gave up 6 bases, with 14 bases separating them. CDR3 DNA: TGTGCCAGCTGCGATCTGGGGGTCAATGAGCAGTTCTTC. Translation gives CASCDLGVNEQFF.

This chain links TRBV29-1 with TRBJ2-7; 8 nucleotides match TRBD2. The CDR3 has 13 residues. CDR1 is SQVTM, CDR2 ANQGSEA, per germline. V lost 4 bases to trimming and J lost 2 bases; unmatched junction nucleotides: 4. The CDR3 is CSVAGGEAYEQYF. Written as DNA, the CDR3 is TGCAGCGTTGCCGGGGGGGAGGCCTACGAGCAGTACTTC.

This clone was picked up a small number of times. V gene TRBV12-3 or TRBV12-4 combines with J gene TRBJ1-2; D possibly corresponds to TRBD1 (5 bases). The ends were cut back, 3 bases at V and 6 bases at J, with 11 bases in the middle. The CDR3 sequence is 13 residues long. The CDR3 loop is CASSFAQGDGYTF. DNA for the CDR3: TGTGCCAGCAGTTTCGCTCAGGGTGATGGCTACACCTTC.

CDR3 nucleotide sequence: TGTGCCAGCAGTGATGTGGGACGGTACAATCAGCCCCAGCATTTT. The encoded protein is CASSDVGRYNQPQHF. V and J are TRBV6-2 or TRBV6-3 and TRBJ1-5, with D perhaps TRBD1 (5 bases). The CDR3 loop spans 15 amino acids. CDR1 and CDR2 (germline): MNHEY, SVGEGT. V was shortened by 5 bases and J by 3 bases, with 14 bases between the two germline ends.

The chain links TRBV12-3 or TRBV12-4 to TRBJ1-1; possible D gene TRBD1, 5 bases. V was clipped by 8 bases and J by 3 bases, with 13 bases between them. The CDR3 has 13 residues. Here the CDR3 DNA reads TGTGCCAGCCGGGGGTACGGCCACACTGAAGCTTTCTTT. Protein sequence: CASRGYGHTEAFF.

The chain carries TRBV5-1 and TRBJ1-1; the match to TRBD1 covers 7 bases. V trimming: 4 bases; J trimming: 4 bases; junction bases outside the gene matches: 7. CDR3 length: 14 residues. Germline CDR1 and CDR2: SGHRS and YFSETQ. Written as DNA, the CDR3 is TGCGCCAGCAGCCACGACAGGGAGGGCACTGAAGCTTTCTTT. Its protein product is CASSHDREGTEAFF.

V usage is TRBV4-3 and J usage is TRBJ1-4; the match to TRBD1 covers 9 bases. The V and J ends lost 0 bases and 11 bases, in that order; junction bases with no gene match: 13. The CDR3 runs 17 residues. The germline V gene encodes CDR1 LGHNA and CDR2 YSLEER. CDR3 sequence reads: CASSQDAPRTGDVKLFF. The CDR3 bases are TGCGCCAGCAGCCAAGATGCCCCTCGGACAGGGGATGTGAAACTGTTTTTT.

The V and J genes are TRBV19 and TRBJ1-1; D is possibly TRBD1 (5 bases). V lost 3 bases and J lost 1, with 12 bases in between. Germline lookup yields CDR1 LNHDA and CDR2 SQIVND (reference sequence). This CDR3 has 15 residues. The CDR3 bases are TGTGCCAGTAGTATTTTCGGGGGGGGGAACACTGAAGCTTTCTTT. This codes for CASSIFGGGNTEAFF.

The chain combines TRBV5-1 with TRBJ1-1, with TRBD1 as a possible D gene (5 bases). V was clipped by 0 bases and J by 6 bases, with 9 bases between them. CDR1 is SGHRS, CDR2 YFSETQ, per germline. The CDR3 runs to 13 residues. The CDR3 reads CASSLGGVAEAFF. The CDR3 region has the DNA TGCGCCAGCAGCTTGGGAGGGGTAGCTGAAGCTTTCTTT.

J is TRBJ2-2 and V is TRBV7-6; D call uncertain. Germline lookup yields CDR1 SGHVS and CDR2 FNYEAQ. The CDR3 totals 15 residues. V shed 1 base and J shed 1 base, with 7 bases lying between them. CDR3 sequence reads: CASSLGTVNTGELFF. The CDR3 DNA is TGTGCCAGCAGCTTAGGCACAGTGAACACCGGGGAGCTGTTTTTT.

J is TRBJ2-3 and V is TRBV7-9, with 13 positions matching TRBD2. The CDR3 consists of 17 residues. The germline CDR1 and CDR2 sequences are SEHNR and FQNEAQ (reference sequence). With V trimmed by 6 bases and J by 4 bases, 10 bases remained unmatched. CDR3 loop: CASSGPPGLAGPDTQYF. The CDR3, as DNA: TGTGCCAGCAGTGGGCCCCCGGGACTAGCGGGGCCAGATACGCAGTATTTT.

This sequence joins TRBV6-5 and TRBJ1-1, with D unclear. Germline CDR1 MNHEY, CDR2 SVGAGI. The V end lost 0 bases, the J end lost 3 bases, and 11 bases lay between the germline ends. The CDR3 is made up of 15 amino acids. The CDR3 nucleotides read TGTGCCAGCAGTTACTCCCCGAGAACGGACACTGAAGCTTTCTTT. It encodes CASSYSPRTDTEAFF.

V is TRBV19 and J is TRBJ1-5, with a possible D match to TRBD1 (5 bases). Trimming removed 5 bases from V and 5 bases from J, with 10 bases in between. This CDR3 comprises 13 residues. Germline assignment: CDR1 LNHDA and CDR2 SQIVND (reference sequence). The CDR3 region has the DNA TGTGCCAGTAGTCTTCCGGGGGATCAGCCCCAGCATTTT. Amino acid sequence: CASSLPGDQPQHF.

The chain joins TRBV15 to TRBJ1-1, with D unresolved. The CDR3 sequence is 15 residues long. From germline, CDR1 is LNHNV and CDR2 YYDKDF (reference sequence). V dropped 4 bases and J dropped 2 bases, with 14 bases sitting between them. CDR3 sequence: CATSIMYRVNTEAFF. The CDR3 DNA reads TGTGCCACCAGCATCATGTACCGGGTCAACACTGAAGCTTTCTTT.

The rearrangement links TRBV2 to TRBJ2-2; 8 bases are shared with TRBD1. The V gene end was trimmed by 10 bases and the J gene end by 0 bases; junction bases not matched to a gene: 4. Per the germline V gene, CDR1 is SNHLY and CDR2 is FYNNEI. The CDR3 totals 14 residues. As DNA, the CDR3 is TGTGCCACCGAACAGGGGGCGAACACCGGGGAGCTGTTTTTT. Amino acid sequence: CATEQGANTGELFF.

CDR3 DNA: TGTGCCAGTAGTGTATTACAGGATAACTATGGCTACACCTTC. Residues: CASSVLQDNYGYTF. The gene calls are TRBV19 and TRBJ1-2, with a weak D call TRBD1 (5 bases). This CDR3 spans 14 amino acids. Germline CDR1 is LNHDA and CDR2 is SQIVND (reference sequence). V lost 5 bases and J lost 1, with 11 bases in between. Looking up the rest from reference TRBV19 and TRBJ1-2 gives the full variable domain: DGGITQSPKYLFRKEGQNVTLSCEQNLNHDAMYWYRQDPGQGLRLIYYSQIVNDFQKGDIAEGYSVSREKKESFPLTVTSAQKNPTAFYLCASSVLQDNYGYTFGSGTRLTVV.

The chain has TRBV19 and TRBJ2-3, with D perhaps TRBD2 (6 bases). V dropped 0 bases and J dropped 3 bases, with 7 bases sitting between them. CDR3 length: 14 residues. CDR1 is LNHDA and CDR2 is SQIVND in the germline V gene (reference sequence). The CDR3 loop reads CASSIEGGTDTQYF. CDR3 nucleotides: TGTGCCAGTAGTATAGAGGGGGGTACAGATACGCAGTATTTT.

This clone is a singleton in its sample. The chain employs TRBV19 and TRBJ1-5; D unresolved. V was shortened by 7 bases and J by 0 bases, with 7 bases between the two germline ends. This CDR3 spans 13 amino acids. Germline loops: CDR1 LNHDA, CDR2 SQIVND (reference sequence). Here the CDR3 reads CASTRNSNQPQHF. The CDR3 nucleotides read TGTGCCAGTACCAGAAATAGCAATCAGCCCCAGCATTTT.

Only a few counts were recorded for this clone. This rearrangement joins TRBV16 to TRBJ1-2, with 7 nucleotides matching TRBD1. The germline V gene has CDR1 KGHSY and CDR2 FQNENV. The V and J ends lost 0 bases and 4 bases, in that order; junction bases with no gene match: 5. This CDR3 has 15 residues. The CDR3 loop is CASSQSDRSPYGYTF. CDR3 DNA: TGTGCCAGCAGCCAATCGGACAGGAGCCCCTATGGCTACACCTTC. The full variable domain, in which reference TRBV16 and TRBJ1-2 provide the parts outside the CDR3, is GEEVAQTPKHLVRGEGQKAKLYCAPIKGHSYVFWYQQVLKNEFKFLISFQNENVFDETGMPKERFSAKCLPNSPCSLEIQATKLEDSAVYFCASSQSDRSPYGYTFGSGTRLTVV.

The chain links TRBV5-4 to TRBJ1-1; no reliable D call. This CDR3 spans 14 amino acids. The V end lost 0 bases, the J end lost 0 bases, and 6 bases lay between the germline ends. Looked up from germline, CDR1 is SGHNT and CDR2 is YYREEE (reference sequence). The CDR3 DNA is TGTGCCAGCAGCTTGGAACAGTTGAACACTGAAGCTTTCTTT. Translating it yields CASSLEQLNTEAFF.

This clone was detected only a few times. The CDR3 is CASIKPLGAHNEQFF. The CDR3 bases are TGTGCCAGCATAAAGCCCCTCGGCGCCCACAATGAGCAGTTCTTC. This chain joins TRBV28 and TRBJ2-1; D ambiguous. The germline CDR1 and CDR2 sequences are MDHEN and SYDVKM. The CDR3 length is 15 residues. Trimming took off 7 bases at V and 5 bases at J, with 18 bases between the two ends.